These 10 T cell receptor beta chains originate from one sample sequenced in a study of identical twins (TCRdb year 2016). Receptor amplification or capture employed 5' RACE. Sequenced on an Illumina HiSeq 2000. The public reads were reprocessed in TCRdb via fastp at Q25 and MiXCR, keeping in-frame beta chains. Records with the same CDR3 protein are collapsed into one entry carrying the most frequent genes and DNA. Counted in this sample were 690,000 or so distinct CDR3 sequences; 6% to 6.5% of them appeared once. 1.5% to 2% of the sample is taken by the ten largest. Sequencing was performed on naive T cells sorted from blood. Per the publication, the cell subset or site label means: cells isolated with a human naive T-cell isolation kit. The receptor source for this set is a man aged 18-30 years in good health.

The sample holds a few counts of this clonotype. The chain joins TRBV12-3 or TRBV12-4 to TRBJ1-5; unclear D gene. Between the trimmed V and J ends, which lost 3 bases and 5 bases, there was a span of 11 bases. The CDR3 is 14 amino acids. CDR3 in DNA: TGTGCCAGCAGTTTCGACGGCCCTTATCAGCCCCAGCATTTT. Encoded protein: CASSFDGPYQPQHF.

This clonotype was seen ten or more times. The genes are TRBV20-1 and TRBJ2-1; maybe TRBD2 (6 bases). V lost 2 bases and J lost 3, with 11 bases in between. The V gene's germline CDR1 is DFQATT and CDR2 SNEGSKA (reference sequence). The CDR3 consists of 14 residues. The CDR3: CSARFMRGYNEQFF. CDR3 sequence (DNA): TGCAGTGCTAGATTCATGCGGGGCTACAATGAGCAGTTCTTC.

This clonotype was seen many times. This sequence joins TRBV15 and TRBJ2-1; D is ambiguous. The V end was cut by 10 bases, the J end by 3 bases, with 13 bases between. The germline V gene encodes CDR1 LNHNV and CDR2 YYDKDF (reference sequence). The CDR3 loop spans 13 amino acids. The CDR3 coding sequence is TGTGCCAGCAACGACAAACTCTACAATGAGCAGTTCTTC. Protein product: CASNDKLYNEQFF. The full variable domain, with the rest looked up from reference TRBV15 and TRBJ2-1, is DAMVIQNPRYQVTQFGKPVTLSCSQTLNHNVMYWYQQKSSQAPKLLFHYYDKDFNNEADTPDNFQSRRPNTSFCFLDIRSPGLGDTAMYLCASNDKLYNEQFFGPGTRLTVL.

This clonotype has at least ten counts. The chain links TRBV12-3 or TRBV12-4 to TRBJ1-3; 7 nucleotides agree with TRBD1. V was pared by 1 base and J by 3 bases, with 3 bases of the junction left unmatched. This CDR3 contains 15 residues. CDR3 loop: CASSLDGTVGNTIYF. In DNA, the CDR3 is TGTGCCAGCAGTTTAGACGGGACAGTTGGAAACACCATATATTTT.

The sample holds a few counts of this clonotype. The genes are TRBV28 and TRBJ2-4; D is perhaps TRBD1 or TRBD2 (6 bases each). The CDR3 length is 13 residues. Germline CDR1 MDHEN, CDR2 SYDVKM. V lost 2 bases and J lost 10, with 12 bases in between. Here the CDR3 DNA reads TGTGCCAGCAGTTTAATAGGAGGGGGTATTCAGTACTTC. Its protein is CASSLIGGGIQYF.

This clonotype has a handful of counts. The chain has TRBV5-1 and TRBJ2-1; 8 bases are shared with TRBD2. Germline V CDR1 and CDR2: SGHRS, YFSETQ. V lost 4 bases to trimming and J lost 10 bases; unmatched junction nucleotides: 13. This CDR3 spans 15 amino acids. CDR3 region: CASSGGTLSGTEQFF. CDR3 bases: TGCGCCAGCAGCGGCGGTACCCTTAGCGGGACCGAGCAGTTCTTC. Full variable domain (rest looked up from reference TRBV5-1 and TRBJ2-1): KAGVTQTPRYLIKTRGQQVTLSCSPISGHRSVSWYQQTPGQGLQFLFEYFSETQRNKGNFPGRFSGRQFSNSRSEMNVSTLELGDSALYLCASSGGTLSGTEQFFGPGTRLTVL.

The CDR3 coding sequence is TGCAGTGCTCCTGTCGGAAGTAGAGCCTCTGGAAACACCATATATTTT. Its translation: CSAPVGSRASGNTIYF. The rearrangement joins TRBV20-1 to TRBJ1-3, with D hard to call. Germline-derived CDR1 and CDR2 are DFQATT and SNEGSKA (reference sequence). Trimming pared 5 bases from V and 0 bases from J, leaving 17 bases between. This CDR3 contains 16 residues.

The chain recombines TRBV21-1 with TRBJ2-7; TRBD2 is the table's D call, not checked against the DNA. TRBV21-1 is recorded as a pseudogene. CDR3 size: 21 residues. In DNA, the CDR3 is TGTGCCAGCAGCAAACGTTTCGGGACGGCGGGACTAGCGGGCTTTAACTACGAGCAGTACTTC. It is translated as CASSKRFGTAGLAGFNYEQYF.

This sequence joins TRBV9 and TRBJ2-5, with a weak D call TRBD1 (5 bases). The germline CDR1 and CDR2 sequences are SGDLS and YYNGEE. This CDR3 has 12 amino acids. V was trimmed by 0 bases and J by 9 bases, leaving 9 bases between them. The CDR3 here is CASSVDTGPQYF. In DNA, the CDR3 is TGTGCCAGCAGCGTAGACACAGGCCCCCAGTACTTC.

The sample holds many counts of this clonotype. The rearrangement joins TRBV20-1 to TRBJ2-1; the D gene is possibly TRBD1 (5 bases). Germline loops: CDR1 DFQATT, CDR2 SNEGSKA (reference sequence). V lost 6 bases and J lost 0, with 12 bases in between. This CDR3 comprises 14 residues. CDR3: CSAFLDTSYNEQFF. The CDR3 nucleotides read TGCAGTGCCTTCCTGGACACCTCCTACAATGAGCAGTTCTTC.